These 32 T cell receptor beta chains came from one sample sequenced in a study of neurological immune-mediated disorders. TCRdb fed the 5' RACE reads into MiXCR, producing one record per CDR3 protein. Of 50,000 or so distinct CDR3 sequences detected, about 3.7% appear once; the ten largest clones hold approximately 7.1%. Sample: PBMCs. The receptors originated from a woman in her sixties with multiple sclerosis.

There are many counts of this clonotype. The chain couples TRBV20-1 to TRBJ1-2, with TRBD1 matching 7 bases. J gave up 4 bases and V 6 bases, and 11 bases lay outside the gene matches. CDR3 length: 14 residues. CDR1 is DFQATT, CDR2 SNEGSKA, per germline (reference sequence). In DNA form, the CDR3 reads TGCAGTGCCCCTTCGACAGGGCTAAGCTATGGCTACACCTTC. Translating it yields CSAPSTGLSYGYTF.

This clonotype has at least ten counts. J is TRBJ2-7 and V is TRBV15; D not resolved. Germline assignment: CDR1 LNHNV and CDR2 YYDKDF (reference sequence). CDR3 length: 13 residues. V was shortened by 0 bases and J by 4 bases, with 7 bases between the two germline ends. This chain's CDR3 is CATSRDRRYEQYF. The CDR3 nucleotides are TGTGCCACCAGCAGAGATAGAAGGTACGAGCAGTACTTC.

This clonotype was seen many times. The chain combines TRBV28 with TRBJ1-2; D ambiguous. CDR3 length equals 16 residues. Germline lookup yields CDR1 MDHEN and CDR2 SYDVKM. Trimming removed 5 bases from V and 4 bases from J, with 20 bases in between. In DNA, the CDR3 is TGTGCCAGCAGTCCGGTGGGAGGAGGAGGATTCTATGGCTACACCTTC. Translation: CASSPVGGGGFYGYTF.

This clonotype has a count of ten or more. The chain has TRBV15 and TRBJ2-2; D is ambiguous. CDR3 length equals 13 residues. Between the trimmed V and J ends, which lost 3 bases and 7 bases, there was a span of 9 bases. Germline lookup yields CDR1 LNHNV and CDR2 YYDKDF (reference sequence). This CDR3 is CATSSSDIGELFF. CDR3 coding DNA: TGTGCCACCAGCAGTTCCGACATCGGGGAGCTGTTTTTT.

This clonotype was detected many times. This chain connects TRBV20-1 to TRBJ1-2, with a weak D call TRBD1 (6 bases). The CDR3 consists of 14 residues. V was trimmed by 4 bases and J by 5 bases, leaving 17 bases between them. Germline CDR1 DFQATT, CDR2 SNEGSKA (reference sequence). The CDR3 nucleotides are TGCAGTGCTACCCGGGCAGGGAGGGGGTATGGCTACACCTTC. Amino acids: CSATRAGRGYGYTF.

This clonotype has a count of ten or more. The chain employs TRBV2 and TRBJ1-5; no reliable D call. CDR1 and CDR2 from the germline V gene are SNHLY and FYNNEI. The V and J ends lost 8 bases and 9 bases respectively, with 20 bases between them. The CDR3 is 14 residues long. The CDR3 sequence is CASGPRASGRPQHF. CDR3 sequence (DNA): TGTGCCAGCGGACCGAGGGCTTCGGGGAGGCCCCAGCATTTT.

V is TRBV6-2 or TRBV6-3 and J is TRBJ2-1; 7 bases match TRBD2. The CDR3 has 15 amino acids. Germline-derived CDR1 and CDR2 are MNHEY and SVGEGT. Trimming at V came to 6 bases and at J to 4 bases, leaving 9 bases not matched to a gene. CDR3 region: CASRRGLLIYNEQFF. As DNA, the CDR3 is TGTGCCAGCAGACGGGGACTACTGATTTACAATGAGCAGTTCTTC.

This clonotype was observed many times. The chain links TRBV3-1 to TRBJ1-2, with D perhaps TRBD1 (5 bases). The CDR3 length is 13 residues. V was trimmed by 5 bases and J by 2 bases, leaving 9 bases between them. Germline assignment: CDR1 LGHDT and CDR2 YNNKEL (reference sequence). CDR3 in amino acids: CASSGRQNYGYTF. The CDR3 bases are TGTGCCAGCAGCGGACGACAGAACTATGGCTACACCTTC.

This clonotype was counted at least ten times. The gene calls are TRBV4-2 and TRBJ2-1; no clear D gene. The V end lost 1 base, the J end lost 3 bases, and 10 bases lay between the germline ends. CDR1 is LGHNA and CDR2 is YNFKEQ in the germline V gene. There are 15 residues in the CDR3. CDR3 sequence: CASSQVTGDYNEQFF. CDR3 bases: TGTGCCAGCAGCCAAGTAACTGGTGACTACAATGAGCAGTTCTTC.

This clonotype has ten or more counts. The chain combines TRBV5-1 with TRBJ2-1; 8 bases agree with TRBD1. The CDR3 is made up of 16 amino acids. CDR1 and CDR2 (germline): SGHRS, YFSETQ. V gave up 4 bases and J gave up 0 bases; unmatched junction bases: 6. The CDR3 loop is CASSRGQALSYNEQFF. The CDR3, as DNA: TGCGCCAGCAGCAGGGGACAGGCCCTCTCCTACAATGAGCAGTTCTTC.

This clonotype was detected ten times or more. This CDR3 is CASSMRGAEKLFF. DNA for the CDR3: TGTGCCAGCTCAATGCGCGGGGCTGAAAAACTGTTTTTT. The rearrangement joins TRBV18 to TRBJ1-4; possibly TRBD1 for D (5 bases). In germline, CDR1 is KGHSH, CDR2 LQKENI. This CDR3 is built from 13 residues. V lost 5 bases and J lost 7, with 11 bases in between.

This clonotype was recorded at least ten times. V and J are TRBV18 and TRBJ2-7, with D possibly being TRBD2 (5 bases). Trimming stripped 2 bases from V and 5 bases from J, with 10 bases between. The CDR3 covers 13 residues. Germline CDR1 reads KGHSH; CDR2 reads LQKENI. The CDR3 DNA sequence: TGTGCCAGCTCACCAGAGATACTAGACGAGCAGTACTTC. It yields the protein CASSPEILDEQYF.

In this sample, this clonotype turned up many times. J is TRBJ1-6 and V is TRBV9; D gene uncertain. With 0 bases removed from V and 10 bases from J, the gap between germline ends came to 17 bases. Germline V gene lookup returns CDR1 SGDLS and CDR2 YYNGEE. CDR3 length: 16 residues. Here the CDR3 reads CASSVEASALGSPLHF. In nucleotides, the CDR3 is TGTGCCAGCAGCGTAGAGGCGTCGGCCCTCGGATCACCCCTCCACTTT. Full variable domain (missing parts from reference TRBV9 and TRBJ1-6): DSGVTQTPKHLITATGQRVTLRCSPRSGDLSVYWYQQSLDQGLQFLIQYYNGEERAKGNILERFSAQQFPDLHSELNLSSLELGDSALYFCASSVEASALGSPLHFGNGTRLTVT.

This clonotype was counted only a few times. A much bigger clone sits one base away, suggesting this may be a read error. The V gene is TRBV20-1, the J gene TRBJ1-2, with 8 bases identical to TRBD1. V lost 0 bases, J lost 4 bases, and 7 bases stayed unmatched. CDR1 DFQATT and CDR2 SNEGSKA come from the germline V gene (reference sequence). The CDR3 is 15 residues long. The CDR3 protein is CSARDHGQGPYGYTF. The CDR3 DNA is TGCAGTGCTAGAGACCACGGACAGGGCCCCTATGGCTACACCTTC.

This clonotype has ten or more counts. The rearrangement links TRBV29-1 to TRBJ2-5; D gene unclear. CDR1 and CDR2 (germline): SQVTM, ANQGSEA. V lost 4 bases and J 6 bases, leaving 12 bases between the germline ends. The CDR3 totals 12 residues. The CDR3 region is CSVALAAKTQYF. The CDR3 DNA is TGCAGCGTTGCACTGGCGGCAAAGACCCAGTACTTC.

This clonotype has ten or more counts. CDR3 coding DNA: TGTGCCAGCAGTTTGGGACCGGGACGGGCCTACGAGCAGTACTTC. Translated, it gives CASSLGPGRAYEQYF. The chain couples TRBV6-2 or TRBV6-3 to TRBJ2-7, with D possibly being TRBD1 or TRBD2 (5 bases each). Germline values: CDR1 MNHEY, CDR2 SVGEGT. V lost 4 bases, J lost 2 bases, and 15 bases lay in between. CDR3 length: 15 residues.

This clonotype was seen at least ten times. The chain employs TRBV10-3 and TRBJ2-7, with a tentative D call TRBD1 (6 bases). The CDR3 is made up of 16 amino acids. The V gene lost 0 bases and the J gene lost 0 bases, with 12 bases spanning the gap. Germline CDR1 and CDR2: ENHRY and SYGVKD. CDR3: CAISESVQGSSYEQYF. The CDR3 region has the DNA TGTGCCATCAGTGAGTCGGTACAGGGTAGCTCCTACGAGCAGTACTTC.

This clonotype came up a few times. It may be a read error: a sequence one base away is much more abundant. The J gene is TRBJ2-3, the V gene TRBV29-1, with TRBD1 as a possible D gene (5 bases). Germline V gene lookup returns CDR1 SQVTM and CDR2 ANQGSEA. This CDR3 region has 13 residues. CDR3 protein: CSVAGWSTDTKYF. CDR3 nucleotide sequence: TGCAGCGTTGCAGGGTGGAGCACAGATACGAAGTATTTT.

This clonotype was seen ten or more times. The rearrangement links TRBV19 to TRBJ1-5, with 9 bases matching TRBD1. The CDR3 is 15 amino acids. Germline-derived CDR1 and CDR2 are LNHDA and SQIVND (reference sequence). V was pared by 6 bases and J by 6 bases, with 9 bases of the junction left unmatched. CDR3 sequence (DNA): TGTGCCAGTAGCCACACCGGGACAGGGAGTCAGCCCCAGCATTTT. Translated, it gives CASSHTGTGSQPQHF.

At least ten counts were recorded for this clonotype. The rearrangement uses TRBV5-1 and TRBJ2-1; D not resolved. Germline values: CDR1 SGHRS, CDR2 YFSETQ. The CDR3 runs to 16 residues. V lost 1 base, J lost 2 bases, and 13 bases lay in between. The CDR3 DNA reads TGCGCCAGCAGCTTGAAGGGCGAAAGGGCCTACAATGAGCAGTTCTTC. This codes for CASSLKGERAYNEQFF.

This clonotype was detected ten times or more. The chain has TRBV5-1 and TRBJ1-2; 9 bases line up with TRBD1. Germline values: CDR1 SGHRS, CDR2 YFSETQ. With V trimmed by 4 bases and J by 8 bases, 6 bases remained unmatched. There are 13 residues in the CDR3. This CDR3 is CASSPGQGFGYTF. Written as DNA, the CDR3 is TGCGCCAGCAGCCCCGGACAGGGGTTCGGCTACACCTTC.

This clonotype was recorded at least ten times. The chain employs TRBV7-3 and TRBJ2-2; D not certain. Germline CDR1 and CDR2: SGHTA and FQGTGA. The CDR3 covers 20 residues. Trimming pared 2 bases from V and 0 bases from J, leaving 22 bases between. This chain's CDR3 is CASSLVGWIGDSANTGELFF. The CDR3 bases are TGTGCCAGCAGCTTAGTGGGGTGGATCGGAGATTCGGCGAACACCGGGGAGCTGTTTTTT.

J is TRBJ2-3 and V is TRBV7-6, with D tentatively TRBD1 or TRBD2 (5 bases each). Trimming took off 5 bases at V and 2 bases at J, with 14 bases between the two ends. Germline V gene lookup returns CDR1 SGHVS and CDR2 FNYEAQ. This CDR3 comprises 15 residues. CDR3 region: CASSPRDPHTDTQYF. The CDR3 DNA sequence: TGTGCCAGCAGCCCCCGGGACCCCCACACAGATACGCAGTATTTT.

This clonotype was observed many times. The rearrangement joins TRBV20-1 to TRBJ1-1; D gene unclear. Germline CDR1 DFQATT, CDR2 SNEGSKA (reference sequence). V lost 0 bases and J lost 11, with 19 bases in between. This CDR3 spans 14 amino acids. The chain's CDR3 is CSARDVRLTLPAFF. CDR3 DNA sequence: TGCAGTGCTAGAGATGTGAGATTGACGCTTCCGGCTTTCTTT.

At least ten counts were recorded for this clonotype. The gene calls are TRBV27 and TRBJ2-7, with 7 bases matching TRBD1. Trimming removed 9 bases from V and 1 base from J; junction bases left unmatched: 6. This CDR3 comprises 13 residues. Germline assignment: CDR1 MNHEY and CDR2 SMNVEV (reference sequence). The CDR3 loop is CASTPQGSYEQYF. DNA for the CDR3: TGTGCCAGTACTCCACAGGGGTCCTACGAGCAGTACTTC.

As for this clonotype: One end of the junction does not line up with germline, which may come from a read error. The rearrangement joins TRBV18 to TRBJ2-7; the D gene is possibly TRBD1 (5 bases). In germline, CDR1 is KGHSH, CDR2 LQKENI. The CDR3 has 14 amino acids. The CDR3 region is CASSPPPGNYEQHF. The CDR3 DNA reads as TGTGCCAGCTCACCTCCTCCAGGGAACTACGAGCAGCACTTC.

This clonotype is judged medium-sized. CDR3 nucleotides: TGCGCCAGCGAATTTGGCACTGAAGCTTTCTTT. This encodes CASEFGTEAFF. This chain connects TRBV5-1 to TRBJ1-1; D call uncertain. The V and J ends lost 7 bases and 4 bases respectively, with 8 bases between them. Per the germline V gene, CDR1 is SGHRS and CDR2 is YFSETQ. CDR3 size: 11 residues.

This clonotype is medium-sized within its sample. V gene TRBV10-3 combines with J gene TRBJ2-6; a weak D match, TRBD1 (7 bases). V shed 6 bases and J shed 0 bases, with 21 bases lying between them. This CDR3 has 19 residues. CDR1 is ENHRY and CDR2 is SYGVKD in the germline V gene. The CDR3 DNA follows: TGTGCCATCAGCCCGGGAGCGAACAGGGGAGGCTCTGGGGCCAACGTCCTGACTTTC. Encoded protein: CAISPGANRGGSGANVLTF.

In this sample, this clonotype turned up many times. V is TRBV15 and J is TRBJ1-3; no clear D gene. V lost 3 bases, J lost 2 bases, and 5 bases lay in between. The CDR3 is 13 amino acids. Germline V gene lookup returns CDR1 LNHNV and CDR2 YYDKDF (reference sequence). This CDR3 is CATSRVPGNTIYF. CDR3 nucleotides: TGTGCCACCAGCAGGGTCCCTGGAAACACCATATATTTT.

CDR3 DNA: TGCGCCAGCAGCCAGGGGACAGGTCGCTCTGGCTACACCTTC. This translates into CASSQGTGRSGYTF. This chain joins TRBV5-1 and TRBJ1-2; 8 bases align to TRBD1. The CDR3 contains 14 residues. The V segment lost 4 bases and the J segment 7 bases; nucleotides outside the gene matches: 9. The germline V gene has CDR1 SGHRS and CDR2 YFSETQ.

This clonotype was recorded a few times. This chain links TRBV29-1 with TRBJ1-1; D is undetermined. Trimming removed 5 bases from V and 5 bases from J, with 12 bases in between. This CDR3 is 12 amino acids long. CDR1 and CDR2 from the germline V gene are SQVTM and ANQGSEA. The CDR3 DNA follows: TGCAGCGTTCGAGATCTGGGGACTGAAGCTTTCTTT. Protein: CSVRDLGTEAFF.

This clonotype occurred many times. V usage is TRBV5-1 and J usage is TRBJ1-1; D possibly corresponds to TRBD1 (5 bases). This CDR3 comprises 14 residues. V was pared by 0 bases and J by 0 bases, with 6 bases between. Germline CDR1 reads SGHRS; CDR2 reads YFSETQ. The CDR3 sequence is CASSLDRMNTEAFF. CDR3 DNA: TGCGCCAGCAGCTTGGACAGGATGAACACTGAAGCTTTCTTT.